This T cell receptor (beta chain) was sequenced for a study of CD8 T cells in ankylosing spondylitis. Quantitative 5'-RACE with molecular barcodes produced the TCR beta libraries. MiXCR was run by TCRdb on the 5' RACE reads, yielding one entry per CDR3 protein. This sample has about 700,000 distinct CDR3 sequences, with around 17% found just once. On this clonotype: Antigen unknown.

The study's findings and limits: A motif of eight highly homologous TCR beta variants was seen as apparently characteristic of ankylosing spondylitis blood. Previously reported in reactive arthritis synovial fluid and blood were some of the motif variants. Reportedly, matched ankylosing spondylitis synovial fluid was significantly enriched for disease-linked clones. Disease-linked clones proved CD8+ and comparatively uncommon in peripheral blood.

Trimming pared 0 bases from V and 6 bases from J, leaving 13 bases between. The CDR3 contains 15 residues. Germline V CDR1 and CDR2: SGHRS, YFSETQ. The rearrangement links TRBV5-1 to TRBJ2-1; D is undetermined. Sequencing input: blood, either unsorted or a sorted T cell fraction (not recorded which). The clonotype comes from a male donor with ankylosing spondylitis. The CDR3 bases are TGCGCCAGCAGCTTGGAGGGCAGCCTCGGCAATGAGCAGTTCTTC. It yields the protein CASSLEGSLGNEQFF.